The source of this T cell receptor beta chain is a study of STAT5B mutations in CD4+ large granular lymphocyte leukemia. Study results and caveats: 8/27 top patient clones versus 2/35 control clones were TRBV06-family. Roughly a quarter of private leukemic clonotypes occurred rarely in other patients' non-leukemic repertoires. Patient CD4-sorted repertoires stayed more clonal than healthy ones after leukemic-clone removal.

Clones were read by immunoSEQ multiplex PCR, and TCRdb kept only the in-frame ones, dropping some. The sample lists tens of thousands of clones; roughly two thirds were seen once. This CDR3 has 14 residues. Trimming removed 2 bases from V and 7 bases from J, with 13 bases in between. Germline V gene data show CDR1 as SGHRS and CDR2 as YFSETQ. On this clone: Its matching antigen is unknown.

This sequence originates from a human donor in good health. Sequencing was performed on CD4+ T cells from blood buffy coats. The chain is built from TRBV5-1 and TRBJ2-1, with D tentatively TRBD1 (6 bases). The chain's CDR3 is CASSLTLRGNEQFF. The DNA for the CDR3 is TGCGCCAGCAGCTTAACGCTCAGGGGAAATGAGCAGTTCTTC.